This is a list of T cell receptor beta chains from one sample in a study of Tregs in tolerant kidney transplant recipients. Clones were sequenced by immunoSEQ multiplex PCR, and TCRdb holds only the in-frame ones, with some missing. The repertoire has 75,000 to 100,000 clones, more than 85% of them found once; the top ten carry about 1.5%. Sequenced here: CD4+ T cells from blood (PBMCs), sampled 12 months after the transplant. Receptors originate from a human patient who received a combined kidney and bone marrow transplant. Some of the T cells might come from the graft donor. Each CDR3 is given with its conserved first and last residue. Fields, in order: CDR3 DNA, CDR3 protein, D gene, clone size, V gene, J gene. The D gene is left open where the match is weak. Only some rows state a clone size, as once, few, many or a class for expanded clones.

TGTGCCAGTAGGACCCAACAGGGTGCCTATAATTCACCCCTCCACTTT	CASRTQQGAYNSPLHF	-	-	TRBV19	TRBJ1-6
TGCGCCAGCAGCAGAAACAGGGGGGACACCGGGGAGCTGTTTTTT	CASSRNRGDTGELFF	TRBD1	-	TRBV4-1	TRBJ2-2
TGCGCCAGCAGCACCGGGGACTTCGGGTGGGCCCAGTACTTC	CASSTGDFGWAQYF	-	-	TRBV5-1	TRBJ2-5
TGTGCCAGCAGCTTCCTAGCGGGAGTCCACAATGAGCAGTTCTTC	CASSFLAGVHNEQFF	TRBD2	-	TRBV7-2	TRBJ2-1
TGTGCCACCAGCAGAGATAGGAGGACAGATACGCAGTATTTT	CATSRDRRTDTQYF	-	-	TRBV15	TRBJ2-3
TGCGCCAGCAGCCAACCCCCCGGACTAGCGGGAGGTTACAATGAGCAGTTCTTC	CASSQPPGLAGGYNEQFF	TRBD2	-	TRBV4-1	TRBJ2-1
TGTGCCAGCAGCTTAAGGGGGCCCTACGATAATGAGCAGTTCTTC	CASSLRGPYDNEQFF	-	-	TRBV7-3	TRBJ2-1
TGTGCCAGCAGCTTGACGACTAGCGGGAGAGGAGAAGAGACCCAGTACTTC	CASSLTTSGRGEETQYF	TRBD2	-	TRBV7-2	TRBJ2-5
TGTGCCAGCAGTTTGCTTCCCGGGACAGGGTTCTATGGCTACACCTTC	CASSLLPGTGFYGYTF	TRBD1	-	TRBV27	TRBJ1-2
TGCGCCAGCAGCCCCTTAAGGAGTAATGAAAAACTGTTTTTT	CASSPLRSNEKLFF	-	-	TRBV5-1	TRBJ1-4
TGTGCCAGCAGGGAACCGGGGACAGGGGGAAACACCATATATTTT	CASREPGTGGNTIYF	TRBD1	-	TRBV28	TRBJ1-3
TGTGCCAGCAGCCAATCCCAGGGTGGTCCCGCCTACGAGCAGTACTTC	CASSQSQGGPAYEQYF	-	-	TRBV16	TRBJ2-7
TGCGCCAGCAGCTTGGCACCCGACAGGAGCTACAACACCATATATTTT	CASSLAPDRSYNTIYF	-	once	TRBV5-1	TRBJ1-3
TGTGCCATCAGTGAGTCGAGGCAGGGGGGCACAGATACGCAGTATTTT	CAISESRQGGTDTQYF	TRBD1	-	TRBV10-3	TRBJ2-3
TGTGCCAGACAGGGGAGCTCTGGAAACACCATATATTTT	CARQGSSGNTIYF	TRBD1	few	TRBV7-4	TRBJ1-3
TGTGCCAGCCGAGCGGGGGGGAACTCGCGAGAGACCCAGTACTTC	CASRAGGNSRETQYF	TRBD2	-	TRBV6-5	TRBJ2-5
TGTGCCAGCAGCCCAGCGGGGGGGGGCACAGATACGCAGTATTTT	CASSPAGGGTDTQYF	TRBD2	-	TRBV4-2	TRBJ2-3
TGCGCCAGCAGCTTGCTGCAGGGTGGTGGAAAAGAGACCCAGTACTTC	CASSLLQGGGKETQYF	-	-	TRBV5-1	TRBJ2-5
TGTGCCAGTCTCCTGTACACTGAAGCTTTCTTT	CASLLYTEAFF	-	-	TRBV7-2	TRBJ1-1
TGTGCCACCAGCAGAGATCTGGGCAGGGGGCATGATGGAAACACCATATATTTT	CATSRDLGRGHDGNTIYF	TRBD1	-	TRBV15	TRBJ1-3
TGTGCCAGCAGTTCAGGGTGGGAGACCCAGTACTTC	CASSSGWETQYF	-	-	TRBV28	TRBJ2-5
TGCAGCGGACAGGGTACTGGAAACACCATATATTTT	CSGQGTGNTIYF	TRBD1	-	TRBV29-1	TRBJ1-3
TGTGCCAGCAAGCCCTTGGCTAGCGGGGGGTTGGGCCAGTACTTC	CASKPLASGGLGQYF	TRBD2	-	TRBV9	TRBJ2-5
TGTGCCATCAGTGAGTCCGTGCCCGGGACGCAGTATTTT	CAISESVPGTQYF	-	-	TRBV10-3	TRBJ2-3
TGTGCCAGCAGTTACTTGACTAGCGGGAACACCGGGGAGCTGTTTTTT	CASSYLTSGNTGELFF	TRBD2	-	TRBV6-6	TRBJ2-2
TGCGCCAGCAGCCAAGACCCCAGGGTGTACGAGCAGTACTTC	CASSQDPRVYEQYF	-	once	TRBV4-1	TRBJ2-7
TGTGCCAGTAGCCATACCGGGGGGTACAATGAGCAGTTCTTC	CASSHTGGYNEQFF	TRBD2	-	TRBV19	TRBJ2-1
TGTGCCACCGCAGGACAGGTCCACTACGAGCAGTACTTC	CATAGQVHYEQYF	TRBD1	-	TRBV2	TRBJ2-7
TGTGCCAGCAGCGCAACCGGGTTCTGGTCCTACAATGAGCAGTTCTTC	CASSATGFWSYNEQFF	-	few	TRBV11-2	TRBJ2-1
TGTGCCCAAGGGGAAGAGACCCAGTACTTC	CAQGEETQYF	-	once	TRBV7-8	TRBJ2-5
TGCAGCGTTGAAGGCCTCCCCCACGGCGAGCAGTACTTC	CSVEGLPHGEQYF	-	-	TRBV29-1	TRBJ2-7
TGTGCCAGCAGCCAAGATCCGTACTTAGGACAGGGGAACGCCTACGAGCAGTACTTC	CASSQDPYLGQGNAYEQYF	TRBD1	-	TRBV4-2	TRBJ2-7
TGTGCCACCAGCAGAAAGCGACAGGGGTCTAACACTGAAGCTTTCTTT	CATSRKRQGSNTEAFF	TRBD1	-	TRBV15	TRBJ1-1
TGCGCCAGCAGGTGGGACATAACTAGCTACGGGAGGGTTAAGGAGACCCAGTACTTC	CASRWDITSYGRVKETQYF	TRBD2	-	TRBV5-1	TRBJ2-5
TGTGCCAGCATATTTGGAAGACAGGGGGCTATCTCCTATAATTCCCCCCTCCACTTT	CASIFGRQGAISYNSPLHF	TRBD1	once	TRBV28	TRBJ1-6
TGTGCCAGCATCGGGAGGGGCGTACTTGGAAACACCATATATTTT	CASIGRGVLGNTIYF	-	-	TRBV6-5	TRBJ1-3
TGTGCCAGTAGTATAGGCGGGCTGGCTAATGAAAAACTGTTTTTT	CASSIGGLANEKLFF	-	-	TRBV19	TRBJ1-4
TGCGCCAGCAGCCAAGTTGGCAGGGGCGTAAGGGACAATCAGCCCCAGCATTTT	CASSQVGRGVRDNQPQHF	-	once	TRBV4-1	TRBJ1-5
TGTGCCAGCCGGACAGTCTATAATTCCCCCCTCCACTTT	CASRTVYNSPLHF	-	-	TRBV27	TRBJ1-6
TGTGCCAGCAGTGTTTTATGGACAGGGATGGCCAAAAACATTCAGTACTTC	CASSVLWTGMAKNIQYF	TRBD1	-	TRBV2	TRBJ2-4
TGTGCCTGGAGTGTAGTAAAACTCGGACAGGGTTGGAGGAACACTGAAGCTTTCTTT	CAWSVVKLGQGWRNTEAFF	TRBD1	-	TRBV30	TRBJ1-1
TGTGCCAGCAAAAAGGGGCCAGGGAACTCTGGGGCCAACGTCCTGACTTTC	CASKKGPGNSGANVLTF	-	-	TRBV27	TRBJ2-6
TGTGCCAGCAGCTTAGCGCAGTCAAGAAAATATGGCTACACCTTC	CASSLAQSRKYGYTF	-	few	TRBV7-9	TRBJ1-2
TGTGCCACCCGGGCGGGGGGCGCAGAAGTCGGGGAGCTGTTTTTT	CATRAGGAEVGELFF	TRBD2	-	TRBV15	TRBJ2-2
TGTGCCAGCAGGCTAAGCTCCTACGAGCAGTACTTC	CASRLSSYEQYF	-	-	TRBV28	TRBJ2-7
TGTGCCTGGAGCCTAAGGTACAGCCCGGCTAACTATGGCTACACCTTC	CAWSLRYSPANYGYTF	-	-	TRBV30	TRBJ1-2
TGTGCCAGCAGCTTTGAGGGCCAGGCTTACACTGAAGCTTTCTTT	CASSFEGQAYTEAFF	-	-	TRBV5-4	TRBJ1-1
TGTGCCAGCAGCCTTACCGGGACTAGCGGAGATACGCAGTATTTT	CASSLTGTSGDTQYF	TRBD2	-	TRBV7-2	TRBJ2-3
TGCGCCAGCAGCTTGGGAGTAGCGGTACCGTTGGGTACGCAGTATTTT	CASSLGVAVPLGTQYF	-	-	TRBV5-1	TRBJ2-3
TGTGCCAGCAGCTTCTTGACAGGCGCACTTCCGTCAACTAATGAAAAACTGTTTTTT	CASSFLTGALPSTNEKLFF	-	-	TRBV5-6	TRBJ1-4
TGTGCCAGCAGGCACACAGGGGTATTCCGGAATGAGCAGTTCTTC	CASRHTGVFRNEQFF	TRBD1	-	TRBV6-5	TRBJ2-1
TGTGCCTGGAGTCCGGACTACCTGGGGGAGCAGTACTTC	CAWSPDYLGEQYF	-	-	TRBV30	TRBJ2-5
TGTGCCAGCAGGCGCCACGGAGACTCTGGAAACACCATATATTTT	CASRRHGDSGNTIYF	-	-	TRBV6-5	TRBJ1-3
TGTGCCAGCAGTTATTTGGGGGACTACACTGAAGCTTTCTTT	CASSYLGDYTEAFF	-	-	TRBV6-5	TRBJ1-1